This T cell receptor beta chain stems from a study of blood T cell repertoires in COVID-19. Turning to the study itself: The analysed material was cDNA or gDNA that came from T cells, B-cell-depleted T cells, or PBMCs.

In the source study's methods: Reference gene primer amplification gave nucleated cell count estimates. Libraries were prepared by immunoSEQ multiplex PCR; TCRdb keeps only in-frame clonotypes and omits some of them. The D gene and trimming were derived from the DNA, and the V and J assignments and clone size from that table. Of a few hundred thousand clones in the sample, approximately 90% were seen once. The V end lost 5 bases, the J end lost 0 bases, and 19 bases lay between the germline ends. Per germline, CDR1 MDHEN and CDR2 SYDVKM. CDR3 length: 17 residues. The receptor was isolated from a woman between 55 and 75 years old with acute or convalescent COVID-19. The gene calls are TRBV28 and TRBJ1-1, with D possibly being TRBD1 (5 bases). The sequencing input was peripheral blood. As DNA, the CDR3 is TGTGCCAGCAGTCCCAGTCCGTTGGACAAAATGAACACTGAAGCTTTCTTT. Translated: CASSPSPLDKMNTEAFF.